This entry lists 26 T cell receptor beta chains sequenced from one sample in a study of CD8 T cells in ankylosing spondylitis. Using its own MiXCR run on the 5' RACE reads, TCRdb lists one record per CDR3 protein. Of almost 45,000 distinct CDR3 sequences in the sample, roughly 9.6% were seen once. Sequenced sample: blood, either unsorted or a sorted T cell fraction (not recorded which). The receptors come from a male donor with ankylosing spondylitis or in good health (not recorded which).

There are many counts of this clonotype. This chain connects TRBV5-1 to TRBJ1-1, with a weak D call TRBD1 (6 bases). Trimming shortened V by 0 bases and J by 7 bases, and 22 bases separated the two germline ends. The CDR3 consists of 17 residues. Germline loops: CDR1 SGHRS, CDR2 YFSETQ. The CDR3 is CASSLAPGLTGRGEAFF. The CDR3 DNA reads as TGCGCCAGCAGCTTGGCCCCAGGCCTCACAGGGAGGGGTGAAGCTTTCTTT.

The chain combines TRBV7-2 with TRBJ1-6, with unresolved D. The CDR3 loop spans 15 amino acids. Deletions cut 4 bases from V and 3 bases from J, with 10 bases between. Germline V CDR1 and CDR2: SGHTA, FQGNSA. DNA for the CDR3: TGTGCCAGCAGCTCTGTTAGGGTCTATAATTCACCCCTCCACTTT. Translated, it gives CASSSVRVYNSPLHF.

This clonotype was detected only a few times. The chain has TRBV6-1 and TRBJ1-2, with D uncertain. Germline CDR1 is MNHNS and CDR2 is SASEGT. The CDR3 consists of 14 residues. The V gene lost 7 bases and the J gene lost 4 bases, with 16 bases spanning the gap. The CDR3, as DNA: TGTGCCAGCAAAACGAGAGGTTGGGGCTATGGCTACACCTTC. Protein product: CASKTRGWGYGYTF.

The chain employs TRBV27 and TRBJ1-1, with D possibly matching TRBD1 (6 bases). V shed 5 bases and J shed 4 bases, with 11 bases lying between them. The CDR3 runs 13 residues. The germline V gene has CDR1 MNHEY and CDR2 SMNVEV (reference sequence). CDR3 nucleotides: TGTGCCAGCAGTCCGGGACACATCACTGAAGCTTTCTTT. Translated: CASSPGHITEAFF.

The chain joins TRBV28 to TRBJ2-1, with D possibly being TRBD1 or TRBD2 (5 bases each). CDR1 and CDR2 (germline): MDHEN, SYDVKM. V gave up 3 bases and J gave up 9 bases, with 9 bases separating them. CDR3 length: 12 residues. CDR3: CASSFFGGEQFF. In DNA, the CDR3 is TGTGCCAGCAGTTTCTTTGGGGGTGAGCAGTTCTTC.

This clonotype was counted between two and nine times. The chain has TRBV5-1 and TRBJ2-3; D might be TRBD1 (6 bases). This CDR3 region has 14 residues. From germline, CDR1 is SGHRS and CDR2 YFSETQ. V was shortened by 3 bases and J by 9 bases, with 17 bases between the two germline ends. CDR3 nucleotides: TGCGCCAGCAGCTCTCAAACAGGGCCAGGCACGCAGTATTTT. Translating gives CASSSQTGPGTQYF.

This clonotype was picked up a small number of times. The V call is TRBV7-2, the J call TRBJ2-7; D possibly matches TRBD1 or TRBD2 (5 bases each). V was trimmed by 5 bases and J by 1 base, leaving 12 bases between them. This CDR3 region has 14 residues. From germline, CDR1 is SGHTA and CDR2 FQGNSA. This CDR3 is CASSHVGASYEQYF. In DNA form, the CDR3 reads TGTGCCAGCAGCCACGTCGGGGCGTCCTACGAGCAGTACTTC.

Ten or more counts support this clonotype. The chain employs TRBV5-1 and TRBJ1-1; D is uncertain. CDR1 is SGHRS, CDR2 YFSETQ, per germline. The CDR3 contains 15 residues. V shed 1 base and J shed 3 bases, with 13 bases lying between them. CDR3 sequence (DNA): TGCGCCAGCAGCTTGTCTATAAGGTCCGACACTGAAGCTTTCTTT. Protein product: CASSLSIRSDTEAFF.

J is TRBJ2-6 and V is TRBV20-1, with D hard to call. The germline CDR1 and CDR2 sequences are DFQATT and SNEGSKA (reference sequence). This CDR3 is built from 15 residues. The germline V and J ends were trimmed by 5 bases and 1 base, with 12 bases remaining between them. CDR3 protein: CSAQRPPSGANVLTF. CDR3 nucleotide sequence: TGCAGTGCTCAACGACCTCCTTCTGGGGCCAACGTCCTGACTTTC.

In DNA form, the CDR3 reads TGTGCCAGTAGTACGACCCGGGACTCGTACGAGCAGTACTTC. Translated, it gives CASSTTRDSYEQYF. The gene calls are TRBV19 and TRBJ2-7; D possibly corresponds to TRBD2 (6 bases). V was pared by 4 bases and J by 4 bases, with 14 bases between. Germline CDR1 reads LNHDA; CDR2 reads SQIVND (reference sequence). The CDR3 spans 14 residues.

This clonotype was seen more than once but under ten times. The chain links TRBV12-3 or TRBV12-4 to TRBJ2-3; 7 nucleotides line up with TRBD1. The CDR3 contains 15 residues. V lost 7 bases and J lost 6; bases outside the gene matches: 13. CDR3 sequence reads: CASTPRDSPLDTQYF. The CDR3 bases are TGTGCCAGCACCCCGAGGGACAGTCCTCTGGATACGCAGTATTTT.

This clonotype was observed a few times. V usage is TRBV7-9 and J usage is TRBJ2-1, with 11 bases lining up with TRBD1. With V trimmed by 4 bases and J by 4 bases, 3 bases remained unmatched. Looked up from germline, CDR1 is SEHNR and CDR2 is FQNEAQ (reference sequence). This CDR3 is built from 15 residues. The CDR3 nucleotides read TGTGCCAGCAGCTCCGGGACAGGGGGTTACAATGAGCAGTTCTTC. This gives the protein CASSSGTGGYNEQFF.

In DNA, the CDR3 is TGTGCCAGCAGCCAACAGACAGGGGTCCCAGATACGCAGTATTTT. Translating gives CASSQQTGVPDTQYF. V is TRBV16 and J is TRBJ2-3; 8 positions agree with TRBD1. From germline, CDR1 is KGHSY and CDR2 FQNENV. The CDR3 is 15 amino acids. Unmatched junction bases numbered 5, after V lost 2 bases and J lost 4 bases.

This clonotype has at least ten counts. The chain recombines TRBV2 with TRBJ1-4; 10 positions match TRBD1. V lost 11 bases to trimming and J lost 7 bases; unmatched junction nucleotides: 7. In germline, CDR1 is SNHLY, CDR2 FYNNEI. The CDR3 spans 13 residues. This chain's CDR3 is CAGRQGASEKLFF. The CDR3 nucleotides are TGTGCCGGGAGACAGGGGGCGAGTGAAAAACTGTTTTTT.

This clonotype came up many times. This CDR3 reads CASSSLDRVGEKLFF. The DNA of the CDR3 is TGTGCCAGCAGCTCACTCGACAGGGTTGGTGAAAAACTGTTTTTT. The chain has TRBV21-1 and TRBJ1-4; the DNA was not used to check the table's D call, TRBD1. TRBV21-1 is a pseudogene. The CDR3 is made up of 15 amino acids.

By share, this clonotype ranks as medium-sized. The chain links TRBV5-1 to TRBJ2-7; D gene ambiguous. Deletions cut 0 bases from V and 4 bases from J, with 5 bases between. This CDR3 spans 12 amino acids. CDR1 SGHRS and CDR2 YFSETQ come from the germline V gene. In nucleotides, the CDR3 is TGCGCCAGCAGCTTGGACGGTTACGAGCAGTACTTC. As protein: CASSLDGYEQYF.

At least ten counts were recorded for this clonotype. V gene TRBV20-1 combines with J gene TRBJ1-2; D uncertain. This CDR3 is 13 amino acids long. The V and J ends lost 3 bases and 6 bases respectively, with 14 bases between them. From germline, CDR1 is DFQATT and CDR2 SNEGSKA (reference sequence). CDR3 DNA: TGCAGTGCTAGGGCCCCGGGCTTCAATGGCTACACCTTC. Amino acid sequence: CSARAPGFNGYTF.

This chain uses TRBV7-2 with TRBJ1-3; D unclear. Germline values: CDR1 SGHTA, CDR2 FQGNSA. The CDR3 sequence is 15 residues long. V lost 5 bases, J lost 0 bases, and 11 bases lay in between. As DNA, the CDR3 is TGTGCCAGCAGCCACGACGTACCCTCTGGAAACACCATATATTTT. It yields the protein CASSHDVPSGNTIYF.

This clonotype came up many times. CDR3 DNA: TGCGCCAGCAGCTCCCCCCCTTCTCGGGGTAGCACAGATACGCAGTATTTT. Amino acids: CASSSPPSRGSTDTQYF. V gene TRBV5-1 combines with J gene TRBJ2-3; a weak D match, TRBD2 (5 bases). Germline loops: CDR1 SGHRS, CDR2 YFSETQ. This CDR3 region has 17 residues. V lost 3 bases to trimming and J lost 0 bases, with 17 bases between them.

Many counts were recorded for this clonotype. V and J are TRBV28 and TRBJ2-7, with D possibly matching TRBD1 (6 bases). The CDR3 extends over 15 amino acids. CDR1 and CDR2 (germline): MDHEN, SYDVKM. V lost 4 bases to trimming and J lost 2 bases, with 15 bases between them. CDR3 DNA sequence: TGTGCCAGCAGTTCCTCACAGGGACATGCCTACGAGCAGTACTTC. This encodes CASSSSQGHAYEQYF. The entire variable domain, with the rest obtained from reference TRBV28 and TRBJ2-7, is as follows: DVKVTQSSRYLVKRTGEKVFLECVQDMDHENMFWYRQDPGLGLRLIYFSYDVKMKEKGDIPEGYSVSREKKERFSLILESASTNQTSMYLCASSSSQGHAYEQYFGPGTRLTVT.

The table lists this clonotype with many counts. This sequence joins TRBV12-3 or TRBV12-4 and TRBJ2-7; possible D gene TRBD2, 6 bases. The CDR3 contains 14 residues. V lost 3 bases and J lost 1, with 10 bases in between. As DNA, the CDR3 is TGTGCCAGCAGTTTCCAGCGGGCTTCCTACGAGCAGTACTTC. Translated: CASSFQRASYEQYF.

This clonotype showed up many times. This chain joins TRBV5-1 and TRBJ1-1; TRBD1 might be the D (6 bases). The CDR3 runs to 13 residues. With 4 bases removed from V and 1 base from J, the gap between germline ends came to 8 bases. The germline CDR1 and CDR2 sequences are SGHRS and YFSETQ. Written as DNA, the CDR3 is TGCGCCAGCAGCGGGGGACAGAACACTGAAGCTTTCTTT. It encodes CASSGGQNTEAFF.

This clonotype was observed many times. The gene calls are TRBV3-1 and TRBJ2-7; 14 positions agree with TRBD2. J lost 2 bases, V lost 4 bases, and 1 base had no gene match. In germline, CDR1 is LGHDT, CDR2 YNNKEL (reference sequence). The CDR3 consists of 15 residues. The CDR3 reads CASSPTSGGAYEQYF. In DNA, the CDR3 is TGTGCCAGCAGCCCGACTAGCGGGGGGGCCTACGAGCAGTACTTC.

This clonotype was observed many times. The chain links TRBV5-6 to TRBJ2-7, with D possibly TRBD2 on 5 matching bases. This CDR3 comprises 18 residues. Per the germline V gene, CDR1 is SGHDT and CDR2 is YYEEEE. Trimming pared 4 bases from V and 0 bases from J, leaving 23 bases between. For the CDR3, the DNA is TGTGCCAGCAGCGGGGATACGGGAACAGTACTCTTCTCCTACGAGCAGTACTTC. Its translation is CASSGDTGTVLFSYEQYF.

The chain uses TRBV5-1 and TRBJ2-7; 9 bases fit TRBD2. J gave up 4 bases and V 4 bases, and 12 bases lay outside the gene matches. The CDR3 runs to 16 residues. The germline gives CDR1 SGHRS, CDR2 YFSETQ. CDR3 in amino acids: CASSEARTSVMYEQYF. The CDR3 DNA reads TGCGCCAGCAGCGAAGCAAGGACTAGCGTAATGTACGAGCAGTACTTC.

Ten or more counts support this clonotype. V usage is TRBV10-3 and J usage is TRBJ2-5; D is perhaps TRBD2 (6 bases). CDR1 is ENHRY and CDR2 is SYGVKD in the germline V gene. The CDR3 runs to 14 residues. The V end was cut by 3 bases, the J end by 1 base, with 9 bases between. The CDR3 loop reads CAISEGGVQETQYF. DNA for the CDR3: TGTGCCATCAGTGAAGGAGGGGTCCAAGAGACCCAGTACTTC.